This is a list of T cell receptor beta chains from one sample in a study of the immune and genomic landscape of osteosarcoma. Produced via immunoSEQ multiplex PCR; TCRdb's table is partial and in-frame only. Here the sample spans 200 to 250 clones, almost 80% being singletons. What was sequenced was metastatic tumor tissue from the scapula. Receptors were obtained from a girl aged 5-17 years with osteosarcoma. Each CDR3 is given with its conserved first and last residue. The D gene is left open where the match is weak. For some rows the clone size is stated as once, few or many, or as a class when expanded; others skip it.

cdr3_length clone_size j_call v_call d_call cdr3_nt cdr3_aa
12 NA TRBJ2-7 TRBV7-8 NA TGTGCCAGTAGGGGCAGGGGCTACGAGCAGTACTTC CASRGRGYEQYF
19 NA TRBJ2-3 TRBV5-1 NA TGCGCCAGCAGGGGAGCAGGGAGGTACGGGGGATCATCCACAGATACGCAGTATTTT CASRGAGRYGGSSTDTQYF
16 NA TRBJ2-4 TRBV2 TRBD2 TGTGCCAGCAGGGGACCAGGGAGGGGTGCCAGAAACATTCAGTACTTC CASRGPGRGARNIQYF
15 NA TRBJ2-3 TRBV6-1 TRBD2 TGTGCCAGCAGAGGACAAGCGGGATTGGCAGATACGCAGTATTTT CASRGQAGLADTQYF
12 NA TRBJ1-6 TRBV6-6 NA TGTGCCAGCAGCTCCCCGAGATTCTTACTCCACTTT CASSSPRFLLHF
12 NA TRBJ2-1 TRBV5-1 NA TGCGCCAGCATGGACAGCTACAATGAGCAGTTCTTC CASMDSYNEQFF
15 NA TRBJ2-7 TRBV9 TRBD2 TGTGCCAGCAGCGGGGGGTTATCTAGCGGCTACGAGCAGTACTTC CASSGGLSSGYEQYF
14 NA TRBJ1-5 TRBV7-9 NA TGTGCCAGCAGCCTCGGACAGCTCAATCAGCCCCAGCATTTT CASSLGQLNQPQHF
15 NA TRBJ2-5 TRBV7-8 TRBD2 TGTGCCAGCAGCACCCCTCTGAGCGGGGGAGAGACCCAGTACTTC CASSTPLSGGETQYF
14 NA TRBJ2-5 TRBV27 NA TGTGCCAGCGACGCAAGACTAAGTCAAGAGACCCAGTACTTC CASDARLSQETQYF
17 NA TRBJ2-4 TRBV19 NA TGTGCCAGTAGTATAGCGGCACACACGTTAGCCAAAAACATTCAGTACTTC CASSIAAHTLAKNIQYF
14 NA TRBJ2-7 TRBV9 NA TGTGCCAGCAGCGTAGCCCCAGCTTCCTACGAGCAGTACTTC CASSVAPASYEQYF
17 NA TRBJ2-2 TRBV9 NA TGTGCCAGCAGCGCCCAGGCGAGACAAAGGAACACCGGGGAGCTGTTTTTT CASSAQARQRNTGELFF
15 NA TRBJ1-1 TRBV2 NA TGTGCCAGCAGTGAACCAGGGCAGATGAACACTGAAGCTTTCTTT CASSEPGQMNTEAFF
17 NA TRBJ2-5 TRBV28 NA TGTGCCAGCAGCAAGTTCGGGGGCAGGGGGTTAGGAGAGACCCAGTACTTC CASSKFGGRGLGETQYF
17 NA TRBJ2-1 TRBV5-1 TRBD2 TGCGCCAGCAGCCCGGGAGGGACTAGTGTCACGGACAATGAGCAGTTCTTC CASSPGGTSVTDNEQFF
13 NA TRBJ2-5 TRBV2 NA TGTGCCAGCAGTTTACTAGTAGGGGAGACCCAGTACTTC CASSLLVGETQYF
18 NA TRBJ2-6 TRBV19 NA TGTGCCAGTAGTATCCCGGGTAGGGTGCAAGCTGGGGCCAACGTCCTGACTTTC CASSIPGRVQAGANVLTF
13 NA TRBJ1-4 TRBV30 NA TGTGCCTGGAGTAGGAGGGTAAATGAAAAACTGTTTTTT CAWSRRVNEKLFF
13 NA TRBJ2-3 TRBV29-1 NA TGCAGCGTTGAAGACAGGTGGGGAGATACGCAGTATTTT CSVEDRWGDTQYF
13 few TRBJ2-5 TRBV6-5 NA TGTGCCAGCACCCGAGGGCTCTTCGGGACCCAGTACTTC CASTRGLFGTQYF
13 NA TRBJ1-2 TRBV2 NA TGTGCCAGCAGTTCGATTTCTAACTATGGCTACACCTTC CASSSISNYGYTF
12 NA TRBJ2-1 TRBV27 NA TGTGCCAGCAGTCCCCGTGACGGTGAGCAGTTCTTC CASSPRDGEQFF
19 NA TRBJ2-4 TRBV9 TRBD2 TGTGCCAGCAGCCATGACGATCGACCTACTTGGGGGGGCAAAAACATTCAGTACTTC CASSHDDRPTWGGKNIQYF
15 once TRBJ2-2 TRBV2 TRBD2 TGTGCCAGCAGTGCTACTAGCGGGAGCACCGGGGAGCTGTTTTTT CASSATSGSTGELFF
15 NA TRBJ2-1 TRBV7-8 NA TGTGCCAGCAGCGCACCTGGGACGGACTACAATGAGCAGTTCTTC CASSAPGTDYNEQFF
15 NA TRBJ2-5 TRBV19 NA TGTGCCAGTAGTATGCCCCTCAACCGTCGGGAGACCCAGTACTTC CASSMPLNRRETQYF
17 NA TRBJ2-1 TRBV28 TRBD2 TGTGCCAGCAGCTCGCGACCTAGCGGTTACTACAATGAGCGGCAGTTCTTC CASSSRPSGYYNERQFF
12 few TRBJ1-5 TRBV9 TRBD1 TGTGCCAGCGGACAGGGGGATCAGCCCCAGCATTTT CASGQGDQPQHF
15 NA TRBJ1-2 TRBV19 TRBD1 TGTGCCAGTAGTAGAACCTGGACAGGGGGCTATGGCTACACCTTC CASSRTWTGGYGYTF